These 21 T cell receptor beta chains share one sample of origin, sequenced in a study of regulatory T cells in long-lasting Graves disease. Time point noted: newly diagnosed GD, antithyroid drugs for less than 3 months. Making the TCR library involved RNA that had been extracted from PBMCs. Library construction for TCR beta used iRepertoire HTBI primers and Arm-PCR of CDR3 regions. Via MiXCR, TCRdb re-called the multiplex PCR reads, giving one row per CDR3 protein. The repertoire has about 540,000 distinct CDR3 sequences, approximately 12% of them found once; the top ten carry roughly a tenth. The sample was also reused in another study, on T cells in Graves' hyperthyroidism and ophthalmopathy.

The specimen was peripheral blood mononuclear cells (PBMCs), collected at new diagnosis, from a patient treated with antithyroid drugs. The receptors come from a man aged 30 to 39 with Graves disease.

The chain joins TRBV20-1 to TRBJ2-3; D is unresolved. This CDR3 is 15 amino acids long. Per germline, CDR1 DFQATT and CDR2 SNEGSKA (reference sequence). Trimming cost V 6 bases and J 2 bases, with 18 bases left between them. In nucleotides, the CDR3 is TGCAGTGCCCAGGCCATTTATGGATCCACAGATACGCAGTATTTT. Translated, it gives CSAQAIYGSTDTQYF.

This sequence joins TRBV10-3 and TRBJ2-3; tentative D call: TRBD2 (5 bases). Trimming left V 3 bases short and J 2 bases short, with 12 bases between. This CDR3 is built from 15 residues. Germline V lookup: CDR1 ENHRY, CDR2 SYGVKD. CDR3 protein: CAISELTGSTDTQYF. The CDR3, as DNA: TGTGCCATCAGTGAATTGACGGGGTCCACAGATACGCAGTATTTT.

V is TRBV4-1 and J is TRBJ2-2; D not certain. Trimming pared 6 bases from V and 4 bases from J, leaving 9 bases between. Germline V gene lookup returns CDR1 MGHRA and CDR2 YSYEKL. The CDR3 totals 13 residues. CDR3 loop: CASSYGFTGELFF. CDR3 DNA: TGCGCCAGCAGTTACGGGTTCACCGGGGAGCTGTTTTTT.

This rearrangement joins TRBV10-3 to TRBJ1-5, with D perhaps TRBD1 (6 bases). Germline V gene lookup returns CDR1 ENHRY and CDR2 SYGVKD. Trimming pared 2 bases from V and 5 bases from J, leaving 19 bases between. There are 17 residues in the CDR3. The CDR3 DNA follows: TGTGCCATCAGTGAGCAAGGGGACACCTTAATCGATCAGCCCCAGCATTTT. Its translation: CAISEQGDTLIDQPQHF.

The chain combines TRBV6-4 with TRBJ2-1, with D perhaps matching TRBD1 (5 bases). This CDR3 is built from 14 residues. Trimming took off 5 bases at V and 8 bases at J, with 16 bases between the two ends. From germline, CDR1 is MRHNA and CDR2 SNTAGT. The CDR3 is CASSPRAESHEQFF. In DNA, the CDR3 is TGTGCCAGCAGTCCCAGGGCGGAGTCCCATGAGCAGTTCTTC.

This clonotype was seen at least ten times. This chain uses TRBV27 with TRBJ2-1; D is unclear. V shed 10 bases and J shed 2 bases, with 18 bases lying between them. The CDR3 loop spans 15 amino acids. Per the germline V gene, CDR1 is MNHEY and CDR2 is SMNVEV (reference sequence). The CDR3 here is CATDPSWTPYNEQFF. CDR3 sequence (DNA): TGTGCCACCGATCCGAGCTGGACCCCCTACAATGAGCAGTTCTTC.

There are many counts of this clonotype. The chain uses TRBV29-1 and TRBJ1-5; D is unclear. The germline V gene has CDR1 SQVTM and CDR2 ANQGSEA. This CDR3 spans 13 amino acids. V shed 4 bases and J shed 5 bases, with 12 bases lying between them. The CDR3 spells CSVAPGYDQPQHF. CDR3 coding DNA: TGCAGCGTTGCTCCTGGGTACGATCAGCCCCAGCATTTT.

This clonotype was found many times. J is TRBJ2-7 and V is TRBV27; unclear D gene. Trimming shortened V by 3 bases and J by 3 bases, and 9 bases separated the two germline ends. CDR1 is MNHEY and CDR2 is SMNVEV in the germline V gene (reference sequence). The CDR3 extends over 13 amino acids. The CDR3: CASSLYLDYEQYF. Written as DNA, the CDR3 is TGTGCCAGCAGTTTGTACCTCGACTACGAGCAGTACTTC.

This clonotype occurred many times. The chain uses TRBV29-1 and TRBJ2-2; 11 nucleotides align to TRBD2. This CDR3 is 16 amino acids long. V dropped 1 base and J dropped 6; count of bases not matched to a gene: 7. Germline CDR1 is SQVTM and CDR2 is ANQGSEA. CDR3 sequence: CSVEVGLADQAGELFF. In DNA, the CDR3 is TGCAGCGTTGAAGTGGGACTAGCGGACCAAGCCGGGGAGCTGTTTTTT.

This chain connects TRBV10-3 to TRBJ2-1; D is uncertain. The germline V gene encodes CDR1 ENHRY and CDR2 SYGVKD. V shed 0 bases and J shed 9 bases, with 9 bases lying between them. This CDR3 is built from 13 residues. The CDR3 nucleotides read TGTGCCATCAGTGAGTCCGGCAATCCTGAGCAGTTCTTC. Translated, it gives CAISESGNPEQFF.

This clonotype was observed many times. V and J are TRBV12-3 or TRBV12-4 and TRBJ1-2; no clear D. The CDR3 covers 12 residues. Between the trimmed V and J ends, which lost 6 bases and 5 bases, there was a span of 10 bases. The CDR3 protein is CASSQDLYGYTF. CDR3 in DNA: TGTGCCAGCAGCCAAGACCTGTATGGCTACACCTTC.

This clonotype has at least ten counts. The DNA of the CDR3 is TGTGCCAGCAGTCTCCGTGGAGGGACCCCCTCACACAATGAGCAGTTCTTC. Its translation: CASSLRGGTPSHNEQFF. The gene calls are TRBV6-1 and TRBJ2-1; weak D call: TRBD2 (6 bases). This CDR3 is 17 amino acids long. V lost 5 bases to trimming and J lost 5 bases, with 22 bases between them. Germline loops: CDR1 MNHNS, CDR2 SASEGT.

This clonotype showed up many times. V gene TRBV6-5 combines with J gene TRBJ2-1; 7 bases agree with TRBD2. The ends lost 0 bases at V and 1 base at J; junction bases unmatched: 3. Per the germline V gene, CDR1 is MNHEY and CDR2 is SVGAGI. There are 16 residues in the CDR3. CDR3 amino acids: CASSYSSGISYNEQFF. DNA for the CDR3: TGTGCCAGCAGTTACTCCAGCGGGATTTCCTACAATGAGCAGTTCTTC.

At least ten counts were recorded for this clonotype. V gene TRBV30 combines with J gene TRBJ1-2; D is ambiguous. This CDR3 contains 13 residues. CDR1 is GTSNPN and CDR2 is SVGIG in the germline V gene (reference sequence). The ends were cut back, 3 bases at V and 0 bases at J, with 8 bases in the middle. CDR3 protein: CAWRRSTNYGYTF. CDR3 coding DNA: TGTGCCTGGAGGCGGAGTACTAACTATGGCTACACCTTC.

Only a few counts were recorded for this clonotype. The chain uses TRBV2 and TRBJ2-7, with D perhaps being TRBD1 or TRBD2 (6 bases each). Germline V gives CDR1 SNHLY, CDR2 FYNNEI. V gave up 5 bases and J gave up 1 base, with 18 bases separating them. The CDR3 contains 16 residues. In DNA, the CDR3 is TGTGCCAGCAGTAGGGGGTCGGGGGCCGTTTCCTACGAGCAGTACTTC. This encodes CASSRGSGAVSYEQYF.

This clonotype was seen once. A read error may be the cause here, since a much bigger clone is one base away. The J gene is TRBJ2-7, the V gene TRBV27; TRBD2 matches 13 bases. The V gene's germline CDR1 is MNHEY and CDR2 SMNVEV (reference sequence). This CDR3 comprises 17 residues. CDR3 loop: CAGSVTPGLAGAGEQYF. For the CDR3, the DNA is TGTGCCGGCAGTGTAACCCCCGGACTAGCGGGAGCGGGTGAGCAGTACTTC.

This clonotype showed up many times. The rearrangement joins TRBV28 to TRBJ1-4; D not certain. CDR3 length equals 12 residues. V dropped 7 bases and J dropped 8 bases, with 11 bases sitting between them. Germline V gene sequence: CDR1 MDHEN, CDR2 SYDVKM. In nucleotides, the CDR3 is TGTGCCAGCACTCTGAGGTGGGAAAAACTGTTTTTT. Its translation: CASTLRWEKLFF.

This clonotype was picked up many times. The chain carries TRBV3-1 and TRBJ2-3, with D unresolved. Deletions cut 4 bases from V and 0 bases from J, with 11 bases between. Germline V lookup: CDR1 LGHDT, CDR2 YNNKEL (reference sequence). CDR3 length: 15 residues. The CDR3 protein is CASSLTYPSTDTQYF. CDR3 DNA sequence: TGTGCCAGCAGCCTTACTTATCCCAGCACAGATACGCAGTATTTT.

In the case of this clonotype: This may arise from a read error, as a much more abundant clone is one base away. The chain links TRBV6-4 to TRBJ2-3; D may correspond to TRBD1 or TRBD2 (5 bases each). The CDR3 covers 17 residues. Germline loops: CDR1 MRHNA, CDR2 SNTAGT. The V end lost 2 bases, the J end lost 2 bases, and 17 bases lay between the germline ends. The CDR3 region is CASSDPAGRAFTDTQYF. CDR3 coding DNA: TGTGCCAGCAGTGACCCGGCGGGCAGGGCTTTCACAGATACGCAGTATTTT.

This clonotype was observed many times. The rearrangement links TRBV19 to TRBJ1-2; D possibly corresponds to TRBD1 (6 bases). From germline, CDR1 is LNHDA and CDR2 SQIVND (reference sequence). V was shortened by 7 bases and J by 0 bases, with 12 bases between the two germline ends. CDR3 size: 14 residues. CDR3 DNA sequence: TGTGCCAGTAAGGACAGAAATTCTAACTATGGCTACACCTTC. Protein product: CASKDRNSNYGYTF. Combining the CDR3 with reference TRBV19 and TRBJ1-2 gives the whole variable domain DGGITQSPKYLFRKEGQNVTLSCEQNLNHDAMYWYRQDPGQGLRLIYYSQIVNDFQKGDIAEGYSVSREKKESFPLTVTSAQKNPTAFYLCASKDRNSNYGYTFGSGTRLTVV.

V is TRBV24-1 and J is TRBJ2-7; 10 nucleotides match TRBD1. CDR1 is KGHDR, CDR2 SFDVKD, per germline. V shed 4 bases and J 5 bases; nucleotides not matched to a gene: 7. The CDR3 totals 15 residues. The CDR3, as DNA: TGTGCCACCAGTGACGCCCGGGACAGGGGCGACGAGCAGTACTTC. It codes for CATSDARDRGDEQYF.